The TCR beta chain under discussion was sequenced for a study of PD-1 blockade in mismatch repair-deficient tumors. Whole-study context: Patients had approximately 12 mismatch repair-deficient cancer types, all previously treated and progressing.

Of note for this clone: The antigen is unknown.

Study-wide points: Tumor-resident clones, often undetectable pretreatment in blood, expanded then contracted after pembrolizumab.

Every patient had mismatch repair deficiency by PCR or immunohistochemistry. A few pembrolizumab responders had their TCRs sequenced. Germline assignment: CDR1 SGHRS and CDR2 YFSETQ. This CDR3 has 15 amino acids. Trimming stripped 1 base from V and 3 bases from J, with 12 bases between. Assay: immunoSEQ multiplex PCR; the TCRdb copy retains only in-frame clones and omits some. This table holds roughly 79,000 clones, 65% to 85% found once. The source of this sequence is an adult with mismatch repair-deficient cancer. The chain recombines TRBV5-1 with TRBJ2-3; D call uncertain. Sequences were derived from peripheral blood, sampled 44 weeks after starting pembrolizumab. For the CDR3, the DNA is TGCGCCAGCAGCTTGCAGGCGGCCGAGACAGATACGCAGTATTTT. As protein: CASSLQAAETDTQYF.